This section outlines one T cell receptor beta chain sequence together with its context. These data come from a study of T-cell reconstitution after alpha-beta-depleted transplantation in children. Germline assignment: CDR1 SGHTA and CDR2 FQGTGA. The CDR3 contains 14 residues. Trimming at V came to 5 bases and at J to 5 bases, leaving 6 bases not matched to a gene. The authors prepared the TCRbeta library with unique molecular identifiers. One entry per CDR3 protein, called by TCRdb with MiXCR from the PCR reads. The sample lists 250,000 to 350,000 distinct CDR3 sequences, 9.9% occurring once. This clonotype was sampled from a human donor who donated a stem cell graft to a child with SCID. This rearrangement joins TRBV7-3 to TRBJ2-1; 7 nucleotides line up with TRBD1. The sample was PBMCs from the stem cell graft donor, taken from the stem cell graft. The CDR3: CASSGQAGDNEQFF. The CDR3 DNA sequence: TGTGCCAGCAGCGGACAGGCCGGAGACAATGAGCAGTTCTTC.